The clone carrying this TCR beta chain was recorded a few times. Its antigen is currently unknown. RNA transcripts were the template for amplifying TCR beta CDR3 regions. The HTBI set primed first-round TCR CDR3 RT-PCR. TCRdb redid the calling of the multiplex PCR reads with MiXCR, one entry per CDR3 protein. The table lists approximately 590,000 distinct CDR3 sequences, less than 20% of them singletons. These data originate in a study of T cells in Graves' hyperthyroidism and ophthalmopathy. Study results and limitations: Blood also contained most expanded thyroid clonotypes above 0.001.

The CDR3 runs 16 residues. V dropped 8 bases and J dropped 6; count of bases not matched to a gene: 14. The chain has TRBV12-3 or TRBV12-4 and TRBJ1-2, with 11 bases aligning to TRBD1. The sequenced material came from blood. The sequence was obtained from a woman aged 30 to 39 with Graves' hyperthyroidism. CDR3 in DNA: TGTGCCAGCCGCGACCAACCGGGACAGGGGGACGATGGCTACACCTTC. This codes for CASRDQPGQGDDGYTF.